The 21 T cell receptor beta chains given below trace back to one sample, sequenced in a study of human T cells and chemical hapten exposure. The sample's time point: patch test 1, 2 weeks after DPC sensitization. The treatment: therapeutic diphenylcyclopropenone sensitization with weekly scalp DPC. TCRdb analysed the RACE reads with MiXCR anew, one entry per CDR3 protein. The sample yields more than 95,000 distinct CDR3 sequences, roughly an eighth seen once. The starting material was whole blood, obtained in connection with sensitization to the hapten diphenylcyclopropenone (DPC). All receptors derive from a woman aged 50 to 60 with alopecia areata. Some clones in this sample may be carry-over from other donors' samples.

The V and J genes are TRBV28 and TRBJ2-2; the D gene could be TRBD1 or TRBD2 (5 bases each). This CDR3 spans 13 amino acids. The germline V gene encodes CDR1 MDHEN and CDR2 SYDVKM. The ends were cut back, 10 bases at V and 4 bases at J, with 13 bases in the middle. CDR3 sequence (DNA): TGTGCCACCCAATGGGGACGCACCGGGGAGCTGTTTTTT. It encodes CATQWGRTGELFF. Variable domain in full (rest from reference TRBV28 and TRBJ2-2): DVKVTQSSRYLVKRTGEKVFLECVQDMDHENMFWYRQDPGLGLRLIYFSYDVKMKEKGDIPEGYSVSREKKERFSLILESASTNQTSMYLCATQWGRTGELFFGEGSRLTVL.

This clonotype was observed a few times. The genes are TRBV7-9 and TRBJ2-1, with TRBD2 identical over 9 bases. V shed 3 bases, J shed 10 bases, and the junction held 1 base outside the gene matches. Germline CDR1 is SEHNR and CDR2 is FQNEAQ (reference sequence). This CDR3 has 12 residues. In DNA form, the CDR3 reads TGTGCCAGCAGCTTGCTAGCGGGGGAGCAGTTCTTC. This encodes CASSLLAGEQFF.

This clonotype has just a few counts. The chain has TRBV3-1 and TRBJ2-2; 7 bases agree with TRBD2. This CDR3 is built from 16 residues. Looked up from germline, CDR1 is LGHDT and CDR2 is YNNKEL (reference sequence). Germline trimming cut 1 base from V and 2 bases from J; bases unmatched to any gene: 4. The CDR3 region is CASSQGSGINTGELFF. Written as DNA, the CDR3 is TGTGCCAGCAGCCAAGGGAGCGGGATAAACACCGGGGAGCTGTTTTTT.

In its sample, this clonotype was seen a few times. The rearrangement joins TRBV2 to TRBJ1-6, with 9 bases that match TRBD1. The V segment lost 2 bases and the J segment 3 bases; nucleotides outside the gene matches: 2. The length of the CDR3 is 16 residues. Looked up from germline, CDR1 is SNHLY and CDR2 is FYNNEI. The CDR3 nucleotides read TGTGCCAGCAGTGAATCGGGACAGGGCTATAATTCACCCCTCCACTTT. Translation gives CASSESGQGYNSPLHF.

This clonotype was counted a few times. The chain recombines TRBV11-2 with TRBJ2-2; D is ambiguous. The CDR3 has 15 residues. V was clipped by 2 bases and J by 0 bases, with 7 bases between them. Germline CDR1 is SGHAT and CDR2 is FQNNGV. CDR3: CASSLTRTNTGELFF. The CDR3 DNA is TGTGCCAGCAGCTTAACTCGGACGAACACCGGGGAGCTGTTTTTT.

This clonotype was counted only a few times. This chain links TRBV20-1 with TRBJ1-5; 12 bases line up with TRBD1. Germline V CDR1 and CDR2: DFQATT, SNEGSKA (reference sequence). V was pared by 5 bases and J by 2 bases, with 10 bases of the junction left unmatched. This CDR3 contains 17 residues. Here the CDR3 reads CSAARDRGLIGNQPQHF. Written as DNA, the CDR3 is TGCAGTGCTGCGAGGGACAGGGGGCTCATAGGCAATCAGCCCCAGCATTTT.

The table lists this clonotype with a few counts. The V call is TRBV4-1, the J call TRBJ2-5, with D unresolved. The CDR3 totals 13 residues. The V end was cut by 1 base, the J end by 4 bases, with 7 bases between. Germline values: CDR1 MGHRA, CDR2 YSYEKL. The CDR3 DNA is TGCGCCAGCAGCCAAGTAGCTCGAGAGACCCAGTACTTC. It is translated as CASSQVARETQYF.

The sample holds many counts of this clonotype. The chain is built from TRBV29-1 and TRBJ1-1; tentatively, D is TRBD1 (6 bases). The CDR3 has 14 amino acids. The V end lost 3 bases, the J end lost 5 bases, and 16 bases lay between the germline ends. Germline lookup yields CDR1 SQVTM and CDR2 ANQGSEA. For the CDR3, the DNA is TGCAGCGTTGAGAGAGGGGGAGGTGGGACTGAAGCTTTCTTT. Its protein is CSVERGGGGTEAFF.

In this sample, this clonotype turned up many times. This rearrangement joins TRBV18 to TRBJ1-1; possibly TRBD1 for D (6 bases). Trimming stripped 6 bases from V and 7 bases from J, with 24 bases between. The CDR3 has 16 amino acids. Germline V CDR1 and CDR2: KGHSH, LQKENI. This chain's CDR3 is CASSTRYGGGENEAFF. Here the CDR3 DNA reads TGTGCCAGCTCCACGAGATATGGCGGGGGCGAGAATGAAGCTTTCTTT.

The table lists this clonotype with a few counts. The J gene is TRBJ2-1, the V gene TRBV6-5, with TRBD2 matching 15 bases. V trimming: 5 bases; J trimming: 5 bases; junction bases outside the gene matches: 4. This CDR3 is built from 16 residues. The germline CDR1 and CDR2 sequences are MNHEY and SVGAGI. CDR3 sequence: CASSTGLAGGNNEQFF. The DNA of the CDR3 is TGTGCCAGCAGTACGGGACTAGCGGGGGGAAACAATGAGCAGTTCTTC.

V is TRBV6-1 and J is TRBJ1-4, with D possibly matching TRBD1 (5 bases). Trimming pared 6 bases from V and 7 bases from J, leaving 15 bases between. The CDR3 loop spans 14 amino acids. In germline, CDR1 is MNHNS, CDR2 SASEGT. CDR3 nucleotides: TGTGCCAGCAGAGAACGGGGGTTTGCTGAAAAACTGTTTTTT. Translating it yields CASRERGFAEKLFF.

This clonotype was detected ten times or more. V is TRBV6-5 and J is TRBJ2-6; D not certain. The V and J ends lost 0 bases and 4 bases respectively, with 7 bases between them. From germline, CDR1 is MNHEY and CDR2 SVGAGI. CDR3 length: 15 amino acids. The CDR3 DNA reads as TGTGCCAGCAGTTACTCGAGATCCGGGGCCAACGTCCTGACTTTC. It is translated as CASSYSRSGANVLTF.

About this clonotype: A much larger clone lies one base from this, so it may be a read error. The chain joins TRBV7-6 to TRBJ2-1, with a weak D call TRBD2 (5 bases). The V end lost 8 bases, the J end lost 10 bases, and 18 bases lay between the germline ends. Germline V gene data show CDR1 as SGHVS and CDR2 as FNYEAQ. There are 13 residues in the CDR3. Written as DNA, the CDR3 is TGTGCCAGCGGCTCCCCCCCGGGGTACGAGCAGTTCTTC. Amino acid sequence: CASGSPPGYEQFF.

The sample holds a few counts of this clonotype. The V call is TRBV7-8, the J call TRBJ2-3; D is possibly TRBD1 or TRBD2 (5 bases each). Germline CDR1 SGHVS, CDR2 FQNEAQ. The CDR3 runs 15 residues. The V end lost 10 bases, the J end lost 0 bases, and 17 bases lay between the germline ends. The CDR3 coding sequence is TGTGCCACCCTATCATATGGGACCAGCACAGATACGCAGTATTTT. Its protein is CATLSYGTSTDTQYF. The entire variable domain, with the rest obtained from reference TRBV7-8 and TRBJ2-3, is as follows: GAGVSQSPRYKVAKRGQDVALRCDPISGHVSLFWYQQALGQGPEFLTYFQNEAQLDKSGLPSDRFFAERPEGSVSTLKIQRTQQEDSAVYLCATLSYGTSTDTQYFGPGTRLTVL.

The rearrangement joins TRBV19 to TRBJ1-5; D ambiguous. CDR3 length equals 15 residues. The germline gives CDR1 LNHDA, CDR2 SQIVND (reference sequence). Trimming removed 3 bases from V and 0 bases from J, with 9 bases in between. CDR3 loop: CASSIAAYSNQPQHF. DNA for the CDR3: TGTGCCAGTAGTATCGCAGCTTATAGCAATCAGCCCCAGCATTTT. Supplemented by reference TRBV19 and TRBJ1-5, the full variable domain reads DGGITQSPKYLFRKEGQNVTLSCEQNLNHDAMYWYRQDPGQGLRLIYYSQIVNDFQKGDIAEGYSVSREKKESFPLTVTSAQKNPTAFYLCASSIAAYSNQPQHFGDGTRLSIL.

Ten or more counts support this clonotype. The V gene is TRBV5-1, the J gene TRBJ2-2; either TRBD1 or TRBD2 may fit D (5 bases each). Germline V lookup: CDR1 SGHRS, CDR2 YFSETQ. This CDR3 has 17 amino acids. V lost 2 bases to trimming and J lost 4 bases, with 18 bases between them. Written as DNA, the CDR3 is TGCGCCAGCAGCTTTCACGTAGGTCCTGGGACCACCGGGGAGCTGTTTTTT. This translates into CASSFHVGPGTTGELFF.

The gene calls are TRBV15 and TRBJ2-1; 7 bases fit TRBD1. The germline V gene has CDR1 LNHNV and CDR2 YYDKDF (reference sequence). J gave up 4 bases and V 2 bases, and 8 bases lay outside the gene matches. This CDR3 spans 16 amino acids. The CDR3 loop is CATSRSGQSSYNEQFF. The CDR3 bases are TGTGCCACCAGCAGATCGGGACAGAGCTCTTACAATGAGCAGTTCTTC.

This clonotype was counted only a few times. The CDR3 loop is CASSLSSARNYGYTF. The CDR3 DNA reads TGTGCCAGCAGTTTATCGTCGGCCCGTAACTATGGCTACACCTTC. This chain connects TRBV27 to TRBJ1-2; D not certain. CDR3 length: 15 amino acids. Per germline, CDR1 MNHEY and CDR2 SMNVEV (reference sequence). Trimming cost V 0 bases and J 1 base, with 9 bases left between them.

This clonotype occurred many times. The chain carries TRBV7-6 and TRBJ2-1; D call uncertain. Trimming cost V 4 bases and J 7 bases, with 11 bases left between them. The CDR3 has 13 residues. The germline CDR1 and CDR2 sequences are SGHVS and FNYEAQ. CDR3 amino acids: CASSSPARNEQFF. CDR3 bases: TGTGCCAGCAGCTCCCCGGCCCGGAATGAGCAGTTCTTC.

This clonotype was seen at least ten times. The chain has TRBV29-1 and TRBJ2-5, with 7 bases fitting TRBD1. Trimming took 6 bases from V and 1 from J; bases not matched to a gene: 8. Germline-derived CDR1 and CDR2 are SQVTM and ANQGSEA. CDR3 size: 14 residues. CDR3 in amino acids: CSVDRDSLQETQYF. CDR3 sequence (DNA): TGCAGCGTAGACCGGGACAGCCTCCAAGAGACCCAGTACTTC.

The table lists this clonotype with a few counts. The CDR3 loop reads CASSFRENTEAFF. The CDR3 region has the DNA TGTGCCAGCAGCTTCAGGGAAAACACTGAAGCTTTCTTT. This chain joins TRBV7-9 and TRBJ1-1, with D perhaps matching TRBD1 (5 bases). The CDR3 runs to 13 residues. The V end lost 3 bases, the J end lost 2 bases, and 7 bases lay between the germline ends. Germline-derived CDR1 and CDR2 are SEHNR and FQNEAQ (reference sequence).